What follows are 15 T cell receptor beta chains derived from one specimen sequenced in a study of blood T cell repertoires in COVID-19 (TCRdb year 2020). Preparation of the library involved the immunoSEQ multiplex PCR assay. The immuneACCESS repertoire file appears here via TCRdb, limited to in-frame rearrangements. These files lack a portion of the clones; in checked studies, under half of the deficit traces to unresolved V genes, and the cause of the others is not known. This sample holds more than 85,000 clones; roughly 90% were observed only once. The ten largest clones represent more than 1.5% of the sample. The specimen was peripheral blood. The origin of the receptors is a woman aged 45-65 years with COVID-19, enrolled during active disease.

The gene calls are TRBV24-1 and TRBJ1-6; TRBD1 aligns across 10 bases. V gave up 4 bases and J gave up 13 bases; unmatched junction bases: 3. This CDR3 comprises 13 residues. Germline V gene lookup returns CDR1 KGHDR and CDR2 SFDVKD. Here the CDR3 DNA reads TGTGCCACCAGTGAGGGGACAGGGGCCCCCCTCCACTTT. Its protein product is CATSEGTGAPLHF.

V and J are TRBV5-8 and TRBJ2-2, with 7 bases that match TRBD2. With 4 bases clipped from V and 5 bases from J, the junction kept 8 bases outside the gene matches. CDR1 SGHTS and CDR2 YDEGEE come from the germline V gene. The CDR3 is made up of 15 amino acids. The CDR3 DNA reads as TGTGCCAGCAGCCGGACTAGGGGTGGAACCGGGGAGCTGTTTTTT. It translates to CASSRTRGGTGELFF.

The sample holds a few counts of this clone. The gene calls are TRBV19 and TRBJ2-7; 9 positions agree with TRBD1. V lost 5 bases and J lost 4; bases outside the gene matches: 6. The CDR3 extends over 14 amino acids. The germline gives CDR1 LNHDA, CDR2 SQIVND (reference sequence). The CDR3 reads CASSVDRGPYEQYF. CDR3 sequence (DNA): TGTGCCAGTAGTGTGGACAGGGGACCTTACGAGCAGTACTTC.

V is TRBV19 and J is TRBJ1-2; the D is unclear. The CDR3 totals 10 residues. The V and J ends lost 7 bases and 6 bases respectively, with 6 bases between them. Germline V gene lookup returns CDR1 LNHDA and CDR2 SQIVND (reference sequence). The CDR3 loop is CASISHGYTF. CDR3 nucleotides: TGTGCCAGTATTAGCCATGGCTACACCTTC.

This chain uses TRBV7-8 with TRBJ1-3, with D possibly being TRBD1 (5 bases). Germline CDR1 reads SGHVS; CDR2 reads FQNEAQ. The CDR3 spans 18 residues. Trimming cost V 2 bases and J 2 bases, with 19 bases left between them. CDR3 sequence: CASSLLGGGISAGNTIYF. The CDR3 coding sequence is TGTGCCAGCAGCTTACTCGGTGGGGGGATTAGTGCTGGAAACACCATATATTTT.

The V gene is TRBV7-9, the J gene TRBJ1-1; D not certain. CDR1 is SEHNR, CDR2 FQNEAQ, per germline (reference sequence). This CDR3 spans 14 amino acids. V was trimmed by 7 bases and J by 1 base, leaving 13 bases between them. In nucleotides, the CDR3 is TGTGCCAGCATCCCCGTTTGGGCGAACACTGAAGCTTTCTTT. Its translation: CASIPVWANTEAFF.

This chain links TRBV30 with TRBJ1-5, with D possibly matching TRBD1 (5 bases). The germline gives CDR1 GTSNPN, CDR2 SVGIG (reference sequence). The CDR3 totals 13 residues. Trimming removed 5 bases from V and 4 bases from J, with 12 bases in between. The CDR3 spells CAWQGAPNQPQHF. For the CDR3, the DNA is TGTGCCTGGCAGGGTGCCCCGAATCAGCCCCAGCATTTT.

The V and J genes are TRBV7-3 and TRBJ2-1, with D possibly being TRBD2 (6 bases). This CDR3 comprises 13 residues. In germline, CDR1 is SGHTA, CDR2 FQGTGA. Trimming stripped 1 base from V and 7 bases from J, with 8 bases between. The CDR3 spells CASSLMGGNEQFF. In DNA, the CDR3 is TGTGCCAGCAGCTTAATGGGGGGAAATGAGCAGTTCTTC. The full variable domain, with the rest looked up from reference TRBV7-3 and TRBJ2-1, is GAGVSQTPSNKVTEKGKYVELRCDPISGHTALYWYRQSLGQGPEFLIYFQGTGAADDSGLPNDRFFAVRPEGSVSTLKIQRTERGDSAVYLCASSLMGGNEQFFGPGTRLTVL.

The J gene is TRBJ2-7, the V gene TRBV5-5, with D tentatively TRBD1 (6 bases). Germline CDR1 and CDR2: SGHKS and YYEKEE (reference sequence). Trimming left V 4 bases short and J 9 bases short, with 17 bases between. The length of the CDR3 is 13 residues. The CDR3 DNA follows: TGTGCCAGCAGCGCCCAACAGGGAATAAGGCAGTACTTC. Amino acids: CASSAQQGIRQYF.

In its sample, this clone was seen once. The V call is TRBV9, the J call TRBJ1-6; D possibly corresponds to TRBD1 (5 bases). Germline assignment: CDR1 SGDLS and CDR2 YYNGEE. The CDR3 runs 15 residues. Trimming removed 4 bases at V and 4 bases at J, with 12 bases between. Here the CDR3 DNA reads TGTGCCAGCAGCCCCTCTAGGGGTTATAATTCACCCCTCCACTTT. It yields the protein CASSPSRGYNSPLHF.

The chain employs TRBV5-1 and TRBJ2-5, with TRBD1 matching over 7 bases. Germline V gene sequence: CDR1 SGHRS, CDR2 YFSETQ. Losses at the gene ends were 4 bases for V and 3 bases for J; bases not matched to a gene: 9. This CDR3 region has 15 residues. CDR3 sequence reads: CASSPTGTVEETQYF. Written as DNA, the CDR3 is TGCGCCAGCAGCCCCACCGGGACAGTTGAAGAGACCCAGTACTTC.

The count of this clone is one. The chain links TRBV18 to TRBJ2-3; D may be TRBD2 (6 bases). Per the germline V gene, CDR1 is KGHSH and CDR2 is LQKENI. Trimming shortened V by 4 bases and J by 3 bases, and 8 bases separated the two germline ends. This CDR3 contains 13 residues. The CDR3 nucleotides read TGTGCCAGCTCACTGGGGAGGACAGATACGCAGTATTTT. It is translated as CASSLGRTDTQYF.

The chain has TRBV10-3 and TRBJ2-1; 13 bases match TRBD2. V shed 3 bases, J shed 3 bases, and the junction held 2 bases outside the gene matches. The V gene's germline CDR1 is ENHRY and CDR2 SYGVKD. This CDR3 is built from 16 residues. The CDR3 DNA reads TGTGCCATCAGTGAAGGACTAGCGGGGGTCTACAATGAGCAGTTCTTC. Its translation: CAISEGLAGVYNEQFF.

The V and J genes are TRBV5-5 and TRBJ1-2; the D gene is possibly TRBD1 (5 bases). Trimming cost V 0 bases and J 8 bases, with 8 bases left between them. The germline CDR1 and CDR2 sequences are SGHKS and YYEKEE (reference sequence). The CDR3 extends over 12 amino acids. The CDR3 spells CASSLAGEGYTF. In DNA form, the CDR3 reads TGTGCCAGCAGCTTGGCGGGGGAGGGCTACACCTTC.

The chain links TRBV5-6 to TRBJ2-7, with D tentatively TRBD1 (6 bases). V lost 1 base, J lost 5 bases, and 10 bases lay in between. The germline V gene has CDR1 SGHDT and CDR2 YYEEEE. CDR3 length: 13 amino acids. The CDR3: CASSLPGVNEQYV. The CDR3 bases are TGTGCCAGCAGCTTGCCAGGGGTTAACGAGCAGTACGTC.